These 19 T cell receptor beta chains came from one sample sequenced in a study of blood T cell repertoires in COVID-19. Libraries were prepared by immunoSEQ multiplex PCR; TCRdb keeps only in-frame clonotypes and omits some of them. Seen here are over 90,000 clones, approximately 84% observed once, and the top ten hold approximately 4.5%. Input material: peripheral blood. The receptors originated from a human donor in a cohort sampled during active COVID-19.

The chain uses TRBV4-2 and TRBJ1-6, with a tentative D call TRBD1 (6 bases). Trimming shortened V by 1 base and J by 9 bases, and 13 bases separated the two germline ends. The CDR3 sequence is 15 residues long. Germline CDR1 LGHNA, CDR2 YNFKEQ. This CDR3 is CASSQVWQGSSPLHF. DNA for the CDR3: TGTGCCAGCAGCCAAGTATGGCAGGGGTCTTCACCCCTCCACTTT.

The V gene is TRBV25-1, the J gene TRBJ2-1; maybe TRBD1 (6 bases). Per the germline V gene, CDR1 is MGHDK and CDR2 is SYGVNS. The CDR3 is made up of 18 amino acids. The ends were cut back, 4 bases at V and 3 bases at J, with 22 bases in the middle. The CDR3 loop is CASSVNVVQGRYYNEQFF. The CDR3 DNA is TGTGCCAGCAGTGTAAACGTTGTACAGGGTAGGTACTACAATGAGCAGTTCTTC.

CDR3 in amino acids: CASSPHRLAVINQPQHF. In DNA form, the CDR3 reads TGCGCCAGCAGCCCGCACCGATTGGCGGTTATCAATCAGCCCCAGCATTTT. The chain is built from TRBV4-1 and TRBJ1-5; D is unclear. CDR1 and CDR2 from the germline V gene are MGHRA and YSYEKL. Trimming shortened V by 4 bases and J by 3 bases, and 19 bases separated the two germline ends. There are 17 residues in the CDR3.

This rearrangement joins TRBV21-1 to TRBJ2-1; the table's D call, TRBD2, has no DNA check behind it. TRBV21-1 is a known pseudogene. The CDR3 totals 14 residues. CDR3 nucleotide sequence: TGTGCCAGCAGCAAAAGGAGGGTCGAAGGCGAGCAGTTCTTC. Translation: CASSKRRVEGEQFF.

V usage is TRBV15 and J usage is TRBJ2-1; D is possibly TRBD1 (5 bases). CDR3 length: 17 residues. V lost 2 bases and J 0 bases, leaving 14 bases between the germline ends. Germline V gene sequence: CDR1 LNHNV, CDR2 YYDKDF (reference sequence). In DNA, the CDR3 is TGTGCCACCAGCAGACCAGACAGAGCTCCCTCCTACAATGAGCAGTTCTTC. Its translation: CATSRPDRAPSYNEQFF. Based on the CDR3 plus reference TRBV15 and TRBJ2-1, the full variable domain is DAMVIQNPRYQVTQFGKPVTLSCSQTLNHNVMYWYQQKSSQAPKLLFHYYDKDFNNEADTPDNFQSRRPNTSFCFLDIRSPGLGDTAMYLCATSRPDRAPSYNEQFFGPGTRLTVL.

This chain links TRBV7-2 with TRBJ1-2; D gene unclear. The CDR3 totals 14 residues. The ends were cut back, 2 bases at V and 2 bases at J, with 9 bases in the middle. Germline V gives CDR1 SGHTA, CDR2 FQGNSA. CDR3 in amino acids: CASSLLTVNYGYTF. DNA for the CDR3: TGTGCCAGCAGCTTACTGACTGTCAACTATGGCTACACCTTC.

The table lists this clone with a few counts. The chain combines TRBV7-2 with TRBJ1-3; no firm D call. Trimming stripped 2 bases from V and 4 bases from J, with 9 bases between. The CDR3 loop spans 14 amino acids. Per the germline V gene, CDR1 is SGHTA and CDR2 is FQGNSA. CDR3 in DNA: TGTGCCAGCAGCTTAAGTTCACTCGGAAACACCATATATTTT. Amino acid sequence: CASSLSSLGNTIYF.

This chain uses TRBV3-1 (or the pseudogene TRBV3-2) with TRBJ1-6, with 7 bases fitting TRBD1. V lost 0 bases to trimming and J lost 9 bases; unmatched junction nucleotides: 8. Germline V CDR1 and CDR2: LGHDT, YNNKEL (reference sequence). The CDR3 consists of 16 residues. CDR3 in DNA: TGTGCCAGCAGCCAAGAGAGGGGGCGCAGGGGTTCACCCCTCCACTTT. Its translation: CASSQERGRRGSPLHF.

The DNA of the CDR3 is TGTGCCAGCAGCCCACAGGGGACGGTGGCTGGCGAGCAGTACTTC. Residues: CASSPQGTVAGEQYF. This chain links TRBV7-2 with TRBJ2-7; 7 bases align to TRBD1. CDR1 SGHTA and CDR2 FQGNSA come from the germline V gene. This CDR3 is 15 amino acids long. V shed 5 bases, J shed 6 bases, and the junction held 13 bases outside the gene matches.

The chain couples TRBV24-1 to TRBJ2-2; tentative D call: TRBD2 (6 bases). CDR3 size: 17 residues. Germline CDR1 and CDR2: KGHDR and SFDVKD. V was cut by 4 bases and J by 1 base, with 15 bases left in between. CDR3 nucleotide sequence: TGTGCCACCAGTGACCCCCTGGGCGGGATGAACACCGGGGAGCTGTTTTTT. Translation gives CATSDPLGGMNTGELFF.

V is TRBV4-1 and J is TRBJ2-1; possibly TRBD2 for D (6 bases). V lost 1 base to trimming and J lost 5 bases, with 15 bases between them. The CDR3 runs to 16 residues. CDR1 MGHRA and CDR2 YSYEKL come from the germline V gene. The chain's CDR3 is CASSQGLTSFNNEQFF. CDR3 sequence (DNA): TGCGCCAGCAGCCAAGGCCTGACTAGTTTTAACAATGAGCAGTTCTTC.

The chain is built from TRBV19 and TRBJ2-3; TRBD1 matches at 9 bases. The germline gives CDR1 LNHDA, CDR2 SQIVND (reference sequence). This CDR3 has 14 amino acids. After removal of 6 bases from V and 1 base from J, the junction contained 2 bases not matched to a gene. Here the CDR3 reads CASRRDRGTDTQYF. Written as DNA, the CDR3 is TGTGCCAGTAGACGGGACAGGGGCACAGATACGCAGTATTTT.

The genes are TRBV5-4 and TRBJ2-1; 11 bases are shared with TRBD2. Germline V CDR1 and CDR2: SGHNT, YYREEE (reference sequence). The CDR3 spans 15 residues. Trimming took 4 bases from V and 8 from J; bases not matched to a gene: 8. The CDR3 nucleotides read TGTGCCAGCAGCCGTACTAGCGGGGGTGGGGATGAGCAGTTCTTC. This codes for CASSRTSGGGDEQFF.

The rearrangement joins TRBV5-1 to TRBJ1-1, with D maybe TRBD1 (6 bases). Germline CDR1 and CDR2: SGHRS and YFSETQ. The CDR3 covers 15 residues. V lost 4 bases to trimming and J lost 5 bases, with 18 bases between them. CDR3 sequence: CASSTTQGFRTEAFF. The DNA for the CDR3 is TGCGCCAGCAGCACGACACAGGGTTTCCGGACTGAAGCTTTCTTT. The variable domain in full, completed from reference TRBV5-1 and TRBJ1-1, reads KAGVTQTPRYLIKTRGQQVTLSCSPISGHRSVSWYQQTPGQGLQFLFEYFSETQRNKGNFPGRFSGRQFSNSRSEMNVSTLELGDSALYLCASSTTQGFRTEAFFGQGTRLTVV.

V is TRBV7-3 and J is TRBJ1-1; D unclear. This CDR3 contains 15 residues. V lost 5 bases and J lost 3, with 16 bases in between. Per the germline V gene, CDR1 is SGHTA and CDR2 is FQGTGA. The CDR3 protein is CASSPQHGGDTEAFF. CDR3 bases: TGTGCCAGCAGCCCTCAACATGGCGGGGACACTGAAGCTTTCTTT.

This chain uses TRBV6-5 with TRBJ1-2; 9 bases map to TRBD1. The germline CDR1 and CDR2 sequences are MNHEY and SVGAGI. The CDR3 is 15 residues long. V trimming: 7 bases; J trimming: 2 bases; junction bases outside the gene matches: 8. Here the CDR3 DNA reads TGTGCCAGCATCCCTCGTGACAGGGGGAACTATGGCTACACCTTC. Its protein is CASIPRDRGNYGYTF.

V and J are TRBV4-1 and TRBJ2-3; 8 bases line up with TRBD2. Per germline, CDR1 MGHRA and CDR2 YSYEKL. The CDR3 runs to 15 residues. Trimming cost V 1 base and J 2 bases; bases outside gene matches: 2. Here the CDR3 reads CASSQVAGTTDTQYF. The CDR3 DNA reads as TGCGCCAGCAGCCAAGTAGCGGGGACCACAGATACGCAGTATTTT.

CDR3 region: CASSVGLGLDTGELFF. CDR3 nucleotides: TGTGCCAGCAGCGTAGGCCTTGGGCTCGACACCGGGGAGCTGTTTTTT. This sequence joins TRBV9 and TRBJ2-2; no reliable D call. The CDR3 is 16 amino acids. The V end lost 0 bases, the J end lost 3 bases, and 12 bases lay between the germline ends. Germline values: CDR1 SGDLS, CDR2 YYNGEE. Full variable domain (outside the CDR3, taken from reference TRBV9 and TRBJ2-2): DSGVTQTPKHLITATGQRVTLRCSPRSGDLSVYWYQQSLDQGLQFLIQYYNGEERAKGNILERFSAQQFPDLHSELNLSSLELGDSALYFCASSVGLGLDTGELFFGEGSRLTVL.

This clone has more than one count but fewer than ten. The chain uses TRBV6-5 and TRBJ1-2; TRBD1 aligns across 7 bases. The CDR3 length is 14 residues. CDR1 and CDR2 (germline): MNHEY, SVGAGI. Losses at the gene ends were 6 bases for V and 7 bases for J; bases not matched to a gene: 11. CDR3 sequence: CASRGQYYSVGYTF. The DNA for the CDR3 is TGTGCCAGCAGGGGACAGTACTACAGTGTTGGCTACACCTTC.